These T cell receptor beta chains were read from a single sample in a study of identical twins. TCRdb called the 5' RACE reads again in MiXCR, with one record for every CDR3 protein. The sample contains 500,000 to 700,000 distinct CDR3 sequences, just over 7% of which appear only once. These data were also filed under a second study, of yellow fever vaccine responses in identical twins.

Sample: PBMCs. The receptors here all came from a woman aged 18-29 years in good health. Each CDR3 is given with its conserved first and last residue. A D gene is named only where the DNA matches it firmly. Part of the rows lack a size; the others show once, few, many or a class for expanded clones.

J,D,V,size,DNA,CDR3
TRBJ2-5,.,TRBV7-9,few,TGTGCCAGCAGCGCTTTGAAAGACGGCTGGACCCAGTACTTC,CASSALKDGWTQYF
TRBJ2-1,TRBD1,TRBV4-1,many,TGCGCCAGCAGCCAAGGATGGGGACAGCACAATGAGCAGTTCTTC,CASSQGWGQHNEQFF
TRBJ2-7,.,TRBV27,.,TGTGCCAGCAGTCCTCTCAGGGTGTCCTACGAGCAGTACTTC,CASSPLRVSYEQYF
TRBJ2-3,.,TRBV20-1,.,TGCAGTGCTAGACTAACCGGTATCACAGATACGCAGTATTTT,CSARLTGITDTQYF
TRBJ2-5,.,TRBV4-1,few,TGCGCCAGCAGCCGCCCCAGCTCCGGGACTGCGGTGATGGAGACCCAGTACTTC,CASSRPSSGTAVMETQYF
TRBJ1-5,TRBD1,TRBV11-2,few,TGTGCCAGCAGCCCGGGACAGGGATTGGGGCAGCCCCAGCATTTT,CASSPGQGLGQPQHF
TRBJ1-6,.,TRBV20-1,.,TGCAGTGCTAGAGTCCGGGGGGGGGCACCCCTCCACTTT,CSARVRGGAPLHF
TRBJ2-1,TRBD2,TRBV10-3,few,TGTGCCATCAGGATAAGCGGGGGCAGGGACAATGAGCAGTTCTTC,CAIRISGGRDNEQFF
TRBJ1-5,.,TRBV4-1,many,TGCGCCAGCAGCCAAGTGGGGGCCAATCAGCCCCAGCATTTT,CASSQVGANQPQHF
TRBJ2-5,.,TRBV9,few,TGTGCCAGCAGCGTTGCTAGTGTTCCTGAGACCCAGTACTTC,CASSVASVPETQYF
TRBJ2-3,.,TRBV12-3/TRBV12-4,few,TGTGCCAGCGCCTACTCGGATACGCAGTATTTT,CASAYSDTQYF
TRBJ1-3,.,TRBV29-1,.,TGCAGCGTGGCAGAAAATACTGGAAACACCATATATTTT,CSVAENTGNTIYF
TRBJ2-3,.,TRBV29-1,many,TGCAGCGTTTGGGGATCGGGAGGCACAGATACGCAGTATTTT,CSVWGSGGTDTQYF